This TCR beta chain was found in a study of breast tumors, draining lymph nodes, adjacent tissues. Study-wide results and caveats: The data were judged consistent with most tumor T cells coming from lymph node and expanding in tumor. Tumor T cell lymph node origin was a supported hypothesis, not proven. Tumor repertoires ranked between lymph nodes and nontumor tissue in diversity, with V and J gene preferences.

As regards this clonotype: What it binds is unknown. A much bigger clone sits one base away, suggesting this may be a read error.

The CDR3 runs to 14 residues. Germline trimming cut 4 bases from V and 2 bases from J; bases unmatched to any gene: 2. From germline, CDR1 is MNHNS and CDR2 SASEGT. Using its own MiXCR run on the multiplex PCR reads, TCRdb lists one record per CDR3 protein. The sample contains some 100,000 distinct CDR3 sequences, around 20% of which appear only once. Breast cancer patients provided tissue from their axillary draining lymph nodes. This clonotype was obtained from a female donor with breast cancer. Some clones in this sample may be carry-over from other donors' samples. The chain has TRBV6-1 and TRBJ1-2; 9 bases fit TRBD1. Sequenced input: axillary lymph node tissue. CDR3 sequence reads: CASSGGTGNYGYTF. CDR3 DNA sequence: TGTGCCAGCAGTGGAGGGACAGGGAACTATGGCTACACCTTC.